The 26 T cell receptor beta chains given below trace back to one sample, sequenced in a study of T-cell memory formation after mild COVID-19. TCRdb reanalysed the 5' RACE reads using MiXCR and keeps one entry per CDR3 protein. The table has 150,000 to 200,000 distinct CDR3 sequences, 20% to 25% seen once. Sequences were obtained from PBMCs or a T cell subset sorted from them (not recorded which). The receptors shown here come from an adult woman who had mild COVID-19 (a few samples of this study predate the infection). Cell type and time point are not known.

The chain is built from TRBV3-1 and TRBJ2-7, with 11 bases fitting TRBD1. The CDR3 consists of 15 residues. CDR1 is LGHDT and CDR2 is YNNKEL in the germline V gene (reference sequence). The J segment lost 5 bases and the V segment lost 3 bases, leaving 6 bases of the junction unmatched. CDR3 DNA: TGTGCCAGCAGCCATCGGACAGGGGGCCGGAACGAGCAGTACTTC. Its protein is CASSHRTGGRNEQYF.

This chain uses TRBV4-2 with TRBJ1-1; D perhaps matches TRBD1 (5 bases). Per germline, CDR1 LGHNA and CDR2 YNFKEQ. The CDR3 runs 16 residues. Trimming removed 3 bases from V and 7 bases from J, with 21 bases in between. The CDR3 DNA sequence: TGTGCCAGCAGCCACGCGGTGGGCAGGACACGAGGTGAAGCTTTCTTT. Translating it yields CASSHAVGRTRGEAFF.

This chain links TRBV4-1 with TRBJ1-2, with 9 bases fitting TRBD1. The CDR3 totals 14 residues. The germline gives CDR1 MGHRA, CDR2 YSYEKL. Trimming removed 1 base from V and 7 bases from J; junction bases left unmatched: 4. CDR3 protein: CASSQVQGARGYTF. The CDR3 nucleotides are TGCGCCAGCAGCCAAGTACAGGGGGCGCGTGGCTACACCTTC.

This clonotype was counted at least ten times. J is TRBJ2-7 and V is TRBV5-1; TRBD2 matches 7 bases. V trimming: 0 bases; J trimming: 2 bases; junction bases outside the gene matches: 2. CDR1 and CDR2 from the germline V gene are SGHRS and YFSETQ. This CDR3 has 14 residues. The CDR3 region has the DNA TGCGCCAGCAGCTTGGACGGGGGGACCTACGAGCAGTACTTC. Protein product: CASSLDGGTYEQYF.

V is TRBV4-3 and J is TRBJ2-1; 8 nucleotides match TRBD2. The CDR3 spans 17 residues. After removal of 0 bases from V and 9 bases from J, the junction contained 13 bases not matched to a gene. CDR1 is LGHNA, CDR2 YSLEER, per germline. The CDR3 DNA sequence: TGCGCCAGCAGCCAAGAGTCGAGCGGGAGTATTCGGGGTGAGCAGTTCTTC. This encodes CASSQESSGSIRGEQFF.

The V gene is TRBV9, the J gene TRBJ2-1; the match to TRBD2 covers 7 bases. This CDR3 spans 15 amino acids. CDR1 and CDR2 from the germline V gene are SGDLS and YYNGEE. The V gene end was trimmed by 2 bases and the J gene end by 4 bases; junction bases not matched to a gene: 6. CDR3 coding DNA: TGTGCCAGCAGCGTCGGCGGGAGTGTTTACAATGAGCAGTTCTTC. The encoded protein is CASSVGGSVYNEQFF.

This rearrangement joins TRBV5-6 to TRBJ2-3; unclear D gene. V lost 1 base to trimming and J lost 1 base, with 16 bases between them. Germline V gene data show CDR1 as SGHDT and CDR2 as YYEEEE. The CDR3 is 17 residues long. CDR3 bases: TGTGCCAGCAGCTTGATCTCTAGAGCTGGGGGCACAGATACGCAGTATTTT. It translates to CASSLISRAGGTDTQYF.

The V gene is TRBV7-6, the J gene TRBJ2-5; perhaps TRBD1 as D (6 bases). The V end lost 4 bases, the J end lost 5 bases, and 11 bases lay between the germline ends. The length of the CDR3 is 13 residues. Germline V gives CDR1 SGHVS, CDR2 FNYEAQ. The CDR3 nucleotides read TGTGCCAGCAGCTACATGGGGGCGGAGACCCAGTACTTC. Encoded protein: CASSYMGAETQYF.

This clonotype was seen a handful of times. The chain uses TRBV12-3 or TRBV12-4 and TRBJ2-5, with TRBD1 matching over 11 bases. The CDR3 sequence is 17 residues long. J gave up 4 bases and V 7 bases, and 14 bases lay outside the gene matches. The CDR3 here is CASTAGHGDRGIETQYF. CDR3 nucleotide sequence: TGTGCCAGCACCGCTGGGCATGGGGACAGGGGGATAGAGACCCAGTACTTC.

This clonotype was picked up one time. The chain employs TRBV4-1 and TRBJ1-1; D remains unclear. This CDR3 spans 15 amino acids. Germline V gene sequence: CDR1 MGHRA, CDR2 YSYEKL. V lost 1 base to trimming and J lost 0 bases, with 9 bases between them. CDR3 sequence: CASSQVEPVNTEAFF. The CDR3 bases are TGCGCCAGCAGCCAAGTGGAGCCCGTGAACACTGAAGCTTTCTTT.

The V call is TRBV11-2, the J call TRBJ2-3; D is uncertain. Deletions cut 6 bases from V and 2 bases from J, with 12 bases between. This CDR3 comprises 14 residues. CDR1 and CDR2 (germline): SGHAT, FQNNGV. CDR3 sequence reads: CASSGRSFTDTQYF. In DNA, the CDR3 is TGTGCCAGCAGTGGACGGTCCTTCACAGATACGCAGTATTTT.

This clonotype was counted a few times. The chain recombines TRBV2 with TRBJ2-7; 7 bases align to TRBD1. The CDR3 is 15 amino acids. Germline CDR1 and CDR2: SNHLY and FYNNEI. V was pared by 6 bases and J by 1 base, with 9 bases of the junction left unmatched. CDR3 sequence: CASRDVRQGSYEQYF. The CDR3 nucleotides read TGTGCCAGCAGGGACGTCCGACAGGGTTCCTACGAGCAGTACTTC. The full variable domain, completed using reference TRBV2 and TRBJ2-7, is EPEVTQTPSHQVTQMGQEVILRCVPISNHLYFYWYRQILGQKVEFLVSFYNNEISEKSEIFDDQFSVERPDGSNFTLKIRSTKLEDSAMYFCASRDVRQGSYEQYFGPGTRLTVT.

This clonotype was seen a few times. The V call is TRBV7-9, the J call TRBJ2-5; 11 bases map to TRBD2. Germline V CDR1 and CDR2: SEHNR, FQNEAQ (reference sequence). CDR3 length: 18 amino acids. V was pared by 5 bases and J by 1 base, with 12 bases of the junction left unmatched. CDR3 sequence: CASSPPSGTSGFQETQYF. The CDR3 DNA is TGTGCCAGCAGCCCACCTTCGGGGACTAGCGGATTCCAAGAGACCCAGTACTTC.

V and J are TRBV27 and TRBJ2-3; 10 bases align to TRBD1. V lost 4 bases, J lost 2 bases, and 3 bases stayed unmatched. This CDR3 is built from 15 residues. Looked up from germline, CDR1 is MNHEY and CDR2 is SMNVEV (reference sequence). The CDR3 loop is CASSWTGGVTDTQYF. The DNA for the CDR3 is TGTGCCAGCAGTTGGACAGGGGGTGTCACAGATACGCAGTATTTT.

V and J are TRBV7-9 and TRBJ2-1; no firm D call. Germline CDR1 reads SEHNR; CDR2 reads FQNEAQ (reference sequence). This CDR3 contains 16 residues. V was pared by 1 base and J by 4 bases, with 14 bases between. For the CDR3, the DNA is TGTGCCAGCAGCTTAGAAGGCAACCCATTTTACAATGAGCAGTTCTTC. This encodes CASSLEGNPFYNEQFF.

The rearrangement uses TRBV4-1 and TRBJ1-1; 8 bases are a match to TRBD1. Germline V gene data show CDR1 as MGHRA and CDR2 as YSYEKL. J gave up 4 bases and V 1 base, and 5 bases lay outside the gene matches. CDR3 size: 15 residues. CDR3 in amino acids: CASSQVGTGSTEAFF. The CDR3 nucleotides read TGCGCCAGCAGCCAAGTCGGGACAGGTAGCACTGAAGCTTTCTTT.

This clonotype was seen a handful of times. V gene TRBV2 combines with J gene TRBJ2-5, with D possibly matching TRBD2 (7 bases). Trimming took off 3 bases at V and 1 base at J, with 12 bases between the two ends. CDR1 and CDR2 (germline): SNHLY, FYNNEI. The CDR3 spans 15 residues. CDR3 DNA: TGTGCCAGCAGTGAGTCGGGGGGCCCCCAAGAGACCCAGTACTTC. This gives the protein CASSESGGPQETQYF.

This clonotype was recorded a few times. V usage is TRBV7-3 and J usage is TRBJ2-1; 9 positions match TRBD1. CDR3 length equals 17 residues. Germline CDR1 is SGHTA and CDR2 is FQGTGA. The V gene end was trimmed by 2 bases and the J gene end by 2 bases; junction bases not matched to a gene: 7. In nucleotides, the CDR3 is TGTGCCAGCAGCTTAGCCTCCGGGACAGGGCCCTACAATGAGCAGTTCTTC. It translates to CASSLASGTGPYNEQFF. The full variable domain, its missing parts supplied by reference TRBV7-3 and TRBJ2-1, is GAGVSQTPSNKVTEKGKYVELRCDPISGHTALYWYRQSLGQGPEFLIYFQGTGAADDSGLPNDRFFAVRPEGSVSTLKIQRTERGDSAVYLCASSLASGTGPYNEQFFGPGTRLTVL.

This clonotype has only a few counts. The genes are TRBV5-1 and TRBJ2-2, with D perhaps matching TRBD1 (5 bases). The V and J ends lost 0 bases and 6 bases respectively, with 12 bases between them. CDR1 and CDR2 (germline): SGHRS, YFSETQ. This CDR3 has 15 amino acids. The CDR3 DNA reads as TGCGCCAGCAGCTTGGGGACAATCAACCCCGGGGAGCTGTTTTTT. Protein product: CASSLGTINPGELFF. Variable domain in full (rest from reference TRBV5-1 and TRBJ2-2): KAGVTQTPRYLIKTRGQQVTLSCSPISGHRSVSWYQQTPGQGLQFLFEYFSETQRNKGNFPGRFSGRQFSNSRSEMNVSTLELGDSALYLCASSLGTINPGELFFGEGSRLTVL.

The rearrangement joins TRBV20-1 to TRBJ2-5; 9 nucleotides agree with TRBD2. The germline CDR1 and CDR2 sequences are DFQATT and SNEGSKA (reference sequence). The J segment lost 3 bases and the V segment lost 5 bases, leaving 7 bases of the junction unmatched. This CDR3 is 14 amino acids long. The CDR3 reads CSAGPIAGEETQYF. Here the CDR3 DNA reads TGCAGTGCTGGACCTATAGCGGGAGAAGAGACCCAGTACTTC.

This clonotype was seen only a few times. The CDR3 region is CASSYTGGSHEQYF. The CDR3 DNA follows: TGTGCCAGCAGTTATACTGGGGGTTCCCACGAGCAGTACTTC. This sequence joins TRBV6-5 and TRBJ2-7; D may match TRBD1 or TRBD2 (5 bases each). V lost 3 bases and J 5 bases, leaving 14 bases between the germline ends. The CDR3 sequence is 14 residues long. Germline V gene lookup returns CDR1 MNHEY and CDR2 SVGAGI.

The chain uses TRBV12-3 or TRBV12-4 and TRBJ2-1; D is unclear. V shed 4 bases and J shed 6 bases, with 10 bases lying between them. The CDR3 has 13 residues. CDR3 sequence (DNA): TGTGCCAGCAGTTGGGGTGACACCAATGAGCAGTTCTTC. It yields the protein CASSWGDTNEQFF.

This clonotype showed up many times. The chain combines TRBV7-9 with TRBJ2-7; D is possibly TRBD2 (5 bases). Trimming took off 5 bases at V and 0 bases at J, with 11 bases between the two ends. Per germline, CDR1 SEHNR and CDR2 FQNEAQ (reference sequence). The CDR3 runs to 14 residues. Here the CDR3 DNA reads TGTGCCAGCAGCCTACCGGGGAACTCCTACGAGCAGTACTTC. Protein product: CASSLPGNSYEQYF.

In DNA form, the CDR3 reads TGCAGTGCTAGAGATCCGGACACCTATGGCTACACCTTC. It codes for CSARDPDTYGYTF. This sequence joins TRBV20-1 and TRBJ1-2; the D gene is possibly TRBD1 (5 bases). The germline V gene has CDR1 DFQATT and CDR2 SNEGSKA (reference sequence). This CDR3 is built from 13 residues. Between the trimmed V and J ends, which lost 0 bases and 4 bases, there was a span of 9 bases.

This clonotype came up a few times. CDR3 in amino acids: CASSPNRVEDEQFF. The CDR3 DNA follows: TGTGCCAGCAGCCCGAACAGGGTAGAGGATGAGCAGTTCTTC. The chain links TRBV12-3 or TRBV12-4 to TRBJ2-1; a weak D match, TRBD1 (6 bases). Trimming shortened V by 6 bases and J by 8 bases, and 17 bases separated the two germline ends. The CDR3 contains 14 residues.

This clonotype came up a few times. The V call is TRBV6-2 or TRBV6-3, the J call TRBJ1-1; D not certain. The CDR3 is 15 residues long. Per germline, CDR1 MNHEY and CDR2 SVGEGT. V gave up 0 bases and J gave up 1 base, with 9 bases separating them. Here the CDR3 reads CASSYSWHTNTEAFF. The CDR3 nucleotides are TGTGCCAGCAGTTACTCGTGGCATACGAACACTGAAGCTTTCTTT.